This T cell receptor beta chain was identified in a study of lymphopenia after photon versus proton radiotherapy. Data came from immunoSEQ multiplex PCR; TCRdb stores just in-frame clones and leaves some out. In the table there are tens of thousands of clones, 80% to 95% of which are singletons. Study-wide points: After lymphocyte nadir, photon-treated repertoires showed oligoclonal expansion, especially CD8+ Temra. Post-nadir TCR diversity decline inversely tracked overall survival among those who died.

Worth noting for this clone: Its antigen is as yet unknown.

The CDR3 has 17 residues. The trim removed 6 bases at V and 0 bases at J, leaving 13 bases unmatched. The germline CDR1 and CDR2 sequences are MDHEN and SYDVKM. This clonotype was obtained from a woman between 40 and 50 years old with cholangiocarcinoma. The rearrangement uses TRBV28 and TRBJ2-5; 7 nucleotides agree with TRBD1. Sequencing used peripheral blood, obtained from a patient treated with photon-based radiotherapy. Here the CDR3 DNA reads TGTGCCAGCAGCATTATGCAGGGGGTAAAGTACCAAGAGACCCAGTACTTC. This codes for CASSIMQGVKYQETQYF.